A single sample is the source of the 6 T cell receptor beta chains below, sequenced in a study of radiation and T cells in renal cell carcinoma (dated by TCRdb to 2019 to 2021). Library method: the immunoSEQ multiplex PCR assay. The table comes from immuneACCESS by way of TCRdb, which keeps in-frame sequences with V and J called. Part of the clones is missing from these tables; in studies checked, under half for an unresolved V gene and the rest for unknown reasons. For this sample the table gives approximately 14,000 clones, of which 64% were detected only once. The ten largest clones represent around 30% of the sample. The intended sense of this specimen's time point label: tumor resected at nephrectomy. Interpreted using the paper, the treatment or condition label stands for: 15 Gy SBRT to primary tumor, nephrectomy 4 weeks later. Source: tumor tissue, taken from a patient whose treatment included radiotherapy and nephrectomy. These receptors were obtained from a woman in her 70s with renal cell carcinoma.

The V and J genes are TRBV9 and TRBJ2-7; unclear D gene. The CDR3 contains 14 residues. CDR1 SGDLS and CDR2 YYNGEE come from the germline V gene. The germline V and J ends were trimmed by 4 bases and 1 base, with 12 bases remaining between them. The CDR3 loop is CASSPPADSYEQYF. In nucleotides, the CDR3 is TGTGCCAGCAGCCCCCCCGCGGATTCCTACGAGCAGTACTTC.

The chain links TRBV6-5 to TRBJ2-1; D possibly matches TRBD1 or TRBD2 (5 bases each). Looked up from germline, CDR1 is MNHEY and CDR2 is SVGAGI. The length of the CDR3 is 14 residues. The ends were cut back, 2 bases at V and 6 bases at J, with 11 bases in the middle. CDR3 sequence reads: CASSYRDGFNEQFF. The CDR3 DNA is TGTGCCAGCAGTTACCGGGACGGTTTCAATGAGCAGTTCTTC.

J is TRBJ2-6 and V is TRBV5-1; 8 positions match TRBD1. Trimming took 4 bases from V and 3 from J; bases not matched to a gene: 9. This CDR3 has 17 amino acids. Germline V lookup: CDR1 SGHRS, CDR2 YFSETQ. DNA of the CDR3: TGCGCCAGCAGCACCCGGACAGGGACTGGTGGGGCCAACGTCCTGACTTTC. Its translation: CASSTRTGTGGANVLTF.

The chain employs TRBV19 and TRBJ2-5, with 12 positions matching TRBD2. CDR1 is LNHDA, CDR2 SQIVND, per germline (reference sequence). The CDR3 sequence is 14 residues long. With V trimmed by 9 bases and J by 5 bases, 7 bases remained unmatched. CDR3 region: CASQLAGGLETQYF. The DNA of the CDR3 is TGTGCCAGCCAACTAGCGGGGGGCTTGGAGACCCAGTACTTC.

This clone was seen a single time. This chain connects TRBV5-5 to TRBJ2-1; D is unclear. The V end lost 0 bases, the J end lost 4 bases, and 5 bases lay between the germline ends. The CDR3 spans 13 residues. In germline, CDR1 is SGHKS, CDR2 YYEKEE (reference sequence). CDR3 sequence reads: CASSLETYNEQFF. The CDR3 nucleotides read TGTGCCAGCAGCTTGGAAACATACAATGAGCAGTTCTTC.

Only a few counts were recorded for this clone. The rearrangement uses TRBV5-5 and TRBJ2-2; D is undetermined. CDR3 length: 15 amino acids. Germline V gene data show CDR1 as SGHKS and CDR2 as YYEKEE (reference sequence). V lost 2 bases, J lost 5 bases, and 13 bases lay in between. In DNA form, the CDR3 reads TGTGCCAGCAGCTTCGAAACGCTTGAAACCGGGGAGCTGTTTTTT. It specifies CASSFETLETGELFF.